This T cell receptor (beta chain) was profiled in a study of T cell responses to AZD1222 COVID-19 vaccine (dated by TCRdb to the early 2020s). Concerning the study at large: TCR sequencing was performed for more than 230 trial participants, of whom about 200 were given two doses of AZD1222 and around 26 were given two doses of MenACWY control vaccine. Trial participants were enrolled by age into subgroups of 18-55, 56-69 and 70-plus years, and about 150, 27 and 61 TCR-sequenced participants, respectively, were included in these subgroups.

The CDR3 regions of human TCRbeta chains were subjected to immunosequencing. The authors' analysis ran thus. TCRs in the repertoires were matched against a reference library of SARS-CoV-2-specific TCRs that had been generated with the MIRA antigen-specificity platform. Breadth meant the fraction of unique TCRs that were SARS-CoV-2-associated, whereas depth meant the fraction of total T cells that were SARS-CoV-2-associated. Using the MIRA data, each spike-specific TCR was mapped to the spike region that the TCR reacts to and placed in a CD4 or CD8 class. Log10-transformed breadth and depth values were compared by one-way ANOVA with Sidak's multiple comparisons tests. The table was pulled from immuneACCESS by TCRdb, which kept in-frame rearrangements only. Such tables lose some clones; where checked, under half of the loss comes from unresolved V genes, and the rest has no known cause. That table is the source of V, J and clone size, and D and trimming were worked out from the DNA. Within this sample are 150,000 to 200,000 clones, with under 95% of them counted one time only. The top ten constitute around 1.3% of the sample.

Germline trimming: 0 bases from V, 5 bases from J; junction bases outside gene matches: 5. Reading from cysteine to phenylalanine, the CDR3 counts 17 amino acids. The only DNA kept is the CDR3, 51 bases in frame from the first base. In the germline V gene, CDR1 corresponds to LGHNA and CDR2 to YSLEER. Concerning this clone: No antigen is known for it. No base quality information exists; no much larger clone differs at one position.

Points the paper makes about the study in general: CD4 TCRs associated with the vaccine covered the entire spike protein, and the dominant responses were in regions 160-218 and 743-854. Only five to seven AZD1222 recipients were SARS-CoV-2 seropositive at baseline, limiting conclusions about previously exposed vaccinees. Reportedly, close to half of the unique spike-specific TCRs recognized epitopes lying outside the regions that are mutated in the B.1.351 and B.1.1.7 variants. The 56-69-year group was small, and its depth increase did not reach significance, likely because of low power. Participants were mostly white British and included more females than males, and it was suggested by the authors that clonal diversity may have been underestimated. A significant rise in spike-specific TCR breadth and depth was observed after two AZD1222 doses relative to day 0 and relative to MenACWY recipients. No day 14 peak-response samples were available, so repertoires were characterized only after the peak T cell response.

The sample's time point label, in plain terms: about 28 days (+/-7) after the second vaccine dose. AZD1222 recipients given second doses at about 4 weeks or at about 12 weeks were pooled, since spike-specific TCR depth and breadth were not found to differ between the two schedules. Vaccinee samples came from UK trials COV001 and COV002, including a single-blind randomized controlled phase 2/3 trial of AZD1222 (ChAdOx1 nCoV-19) in healthy adults. Trial participant PBMC samples were collected at day 0 and day 28 after the second dose for TCRbeta chain sequencing. This material consisted of peripheral blood, taken 28 days after the second AZD1222 dose. Recombination joined TRBV4-3 with TRBJ2-2; TRBD2 agrees with 11 junctional bases. This clonotype originated in an adult who received the AZD1222 COVID-19 vaccine. Here is the DNA: TGCGCCAGCAGCCAAGATCGGACTAGCGGGTCTACCGGGGAGCTGTTTTTT. Its coded protein is CASSQDRTSGSTGELFF.